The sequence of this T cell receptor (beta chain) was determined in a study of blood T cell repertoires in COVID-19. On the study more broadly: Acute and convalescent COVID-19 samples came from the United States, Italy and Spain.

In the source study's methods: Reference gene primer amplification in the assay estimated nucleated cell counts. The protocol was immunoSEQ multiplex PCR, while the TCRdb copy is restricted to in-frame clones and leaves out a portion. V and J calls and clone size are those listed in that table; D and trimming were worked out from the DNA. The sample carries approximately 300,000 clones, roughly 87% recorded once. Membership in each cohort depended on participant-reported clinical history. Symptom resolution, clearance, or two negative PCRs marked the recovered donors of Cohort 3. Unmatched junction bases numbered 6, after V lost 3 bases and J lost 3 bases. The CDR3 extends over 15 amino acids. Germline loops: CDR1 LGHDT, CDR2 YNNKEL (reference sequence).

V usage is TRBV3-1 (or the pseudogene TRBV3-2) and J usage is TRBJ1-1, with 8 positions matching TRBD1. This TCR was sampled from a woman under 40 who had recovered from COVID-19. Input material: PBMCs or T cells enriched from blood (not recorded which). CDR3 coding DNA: TGTGCCAGCAGCCACAAGACAGGGGAGGACACTGAAGCTTTCTTT. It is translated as CASSHKTGEDTEAFF.